A selection of T cell receptor beta chains follows, all from one sample in a study of blood T cell repertoires in COVID-19. Sequencing was performed with immunoSEQ multiplex PCR; in TCRdb, only in-frame clones are kept and a portion is missing. The repertoire has over 250,000 clones, 83% of them found once; the top ten carry approximately 10%. Material for sequencing was peripheral blood. Receptors originate from a woman aged 50 to 65 who had recovered from COVID-19. CDR3s include the opening cysteine and the closing phenylalanine or tryptophan. Each record gives: V gene, CDR3 length, clone size, J gene, CDR3 protein. Expanded clones are given a class, and other clones once, few, many or no size at all.

TRBV7-2,15,.,TRBJ2-7,CASSLIQGSSYEQYF
TRBV7-2,15,.,TRBJ2-7,CASSSRQGRSYEQYF
TRBV12-3/TRBV12-4,13,once,TRBJ2-5,CASRPTVEETQYF
TRBV7-2,12,.,TRBJ2-7,CASSLAPYEQYF
TRBV19,16,.,TRBJ2-5,CASSSYRGRVQETQYF
TRBV29-1,11,.,TRBJ2-4,CSASTGALYYF
TRBV6-4,15,.,TRBJ1-3,CASSKDSLSGNTIYF
TRBV7-2,14,.,TRBJ2-5,CASSRAGVRETQYF
TRBV13,14,.,TRBJ2-7,CASSLGRPPYEQYF
TRBV6-2/TRBV6-3,17,.,TRBJ2-3,CASSPKGLARSTDTQYF
TRBV4-3,19,.,TRBJ2-7,CASSQEFGLAGTLSYEQYF
TRBV6-5,16,.,TRBJ1-1,CASSSTNRGLNTEAFF
TRBV4-3,17,.,TRBJ2-4,CASSQDWGGWAKNIQYF
TRBV27,14,.,TRBJ1-2,CASSGQGAGYGYTF
TRBV4-3,15,.,TRBJ2-3,CASSPSGQGGVTQYF
TRBV5-4,15,.,TRBJ2-3,CASSSKRENSDTQYF
TRBV7-2,18,.,TRBJ2-3,CASSFPVYGAGGSDTQYF
TRBV28,14,.,TRBJ1-3,CASILGRGWNTIYF
TRBV4-1,16,.,TRBJ2-3,CASSQGGLAGTDTQYF
TRBV19,13,.,TRBJ2-5,CASSPRLAETQYF
TRBV7-2,17,.,TRBJ2-5,CASSSESGAREQETQYF
TRBV28,13,.,TRBJ2-7,CASSWPPDYEQYF
TRBV28,14,.,TRBJ2-1,CASNRRQGRNEQFF
TRBV5-5,15,.,TRBJ2-5,CASSLYSSGRETQYF
TRBV18,16,once,TRBJ2-7,CASSPQVGQGGYEQYF
TRBV28,20,.,TRBJ2-1,CASSFPGLAHPFEAYNEQFF
TRBV30,13,.,TRBJ2-7,CAWSSDRVIQQYF
TRBV12-2,17,.,TRBJ2-7,CASRLAPLAGHSYEQYF
TRBV28,17,few,TRBJ1-4,CASSPLLIGGGDEKLFF
TRBV11-2,17,.,TRBJ2-3,CASSLGVAGSGTDTQYF
TRBV28,15,.,TRBJ1-4,CASSFRGAGGEKLFF
TRBV21-1,15,.,TRBJ2-5,CASLRNGQLQETQYF
TRBV7-2,15,.,TRBJ1-5,CASSPQGNSNQPQHF
TRBV27,12,.,TRBJ2-3,CASSSPGDTQYF
TRBV6-1,16,.,TRBJ2-6,CASSDTGGSGANVLTF
TRBV5-6,15,.,TRBJ1-1,CASSLAADKRLEAFF
TRBV30,14,.,TRBJ2-2,CAWSRDRGQGELFF
TRBV4-2,16,.,TRBJ1-5,CASSPSGTGGEQPQHF
TRBV7-2,16,once,TRBJ1-6,CASSATNRGRNSPLHF
TRBV5-5,13,.,TRBJ2-2,CASSQTAGGELFF
TRBV7-9,15,.,TRBJ2-5,CASSTRLAAQETQYF
TRBV13,16,.,TRBJ2-7,CASSSTTGGAPYEQYF
TRBV6-6,12,.,TRBJ2-7,CASSYSTYEQYF
TRBV29-1,13,.,TRBJ1-3,CSVAPTSGNTIYF
TRBV13,15,.,TRBJ2-2,CASSLKLANTGELFF
TRBV12-3/TRBV12-4,12,.,TRBJ2-5,CASSFASETQYF
TRBV6-2/TRBV6-3,11,.,TRBJ1-3,CASSQDYTIYF
TRBV2,13,.,TRBJ1-4,CASRGGDREKLFF